Below are 19 T cell receptor beta chains sequenced from a single sample in a study of T cells expressing NK-cell markers. TCRdb reprocessed the 5' RACE reads, keeping one entry per CDR3 protein, no DNA. This sample's table has a few hundred thousand distinct CDR3 sequences. Sequenced input: blood T cells: a sorted CD56 or NKG2C T cell subset, CD4+ or CD8+ T cells, or bulk PBMC T cells (not recorded which). These receptors were collected from a man aged 18 to 29 in good health.

The chain links TRBV20-1 to TRBJ2-5; as DNA is missing, the TRBD2 call by TCRdb cannot be tested. This CDR3 has 13 residues. The germline V gene has CDR1 DFQATT and CDR2 SNEGSKA (reference sequence). CDR3: CSGGDGTLETQYF.

The rearrangement links TRBV24-1 to TRBJ2-5; TCRdb's D call of TRBD2 is untestable without DNA. The CDR3 is made up of 17 amino acids. Germline assignment: CDR1 KGHDR and CDR2 SFDVKD. The CDR3 spells CATSRPLAGVFGETQYF.

This CDR3 is CASSQVGTSGGAFF. The genes are TRBV3-1 and TRBJ1-1; TCRdb proposes TRBD1, but this gene call is untestable without DNA. Germline loops: CDR1 LGHDT, CDR2 YNNKEL (reference sequence). The CDR3 length is 14 residues.

V gene TRBV7-8 combines with J gene TRBJ2-1; TCRdb selects TRBD1, and the lack of DNA leaves this call unchecked. The CDR3 totals 12 residues. Germline V gives CDR1 SGHVS, CDR2 FQNEAQ. CDR3 in amino acids: CASRLGTAPQFF.

The chain's CDR3 is CSASAGEGLSTEAFF. The chain is built from TRBV20-1 and TRBJ1-1. The CDR3 spans 15 residues. Germline CDR1 and CDR2: DFQATT and SNEGSKA (reference sequence).

This chain links TRBV5-1 with TRBJ1-1. Germline CDR1 is SGHRS and CDR2 is YFSETQ. The CDR3 totals 14 residues. CDR3 sequence: CASSGTLTTGEAFF.

The V call is TRBV15, the J call TRBJ2-1; the D call from TCRdb, TRBD1, cannot be confirmed without DNA. This CDR3 region has 13 residues. Germline CDR1 reads LNHNV; CDR2 reads YYDKDF (reference sequence). CDR3 amino acids: CATSYGQGGEQFF.

The chain has TRBV28 and TRBJ2-4; TCRdb's D call, TRBD1, is unchecked because there is no DNA. Germline V lookup: CDR1 MDHEN, CDR2 SYDVKM. The CDR3 covers 15 residues. The CDR3 sequence: CASSSRDRAGNIQYF. Combining the CDR3 with reference TRBV28 and TRBJ2-4 gives the whole variable domain DVKVTQSSRYLVKRTGEKVFLECVQDMDHENMFWYRQDPGLGLRLIYFSYDVKMKEKGDIPEGYSVSREKKERFSLILESASTNQTSMYLCASSSRDRAGNIQYFGAGTRLSVL.

V and J are TRBV3-1 and TRBJ2-5; TCRdb returns TRBD2, unconfirmable since there is no DNA. This CDR3 is 15 amino acids long. Germline CDR1 is LGHDT and CDR2 is YNNKEL (reference sequence). CDR3 in amino acids: CASSQEASGSWTQYF.

This chain's CDR3 is CASSSPSTSGKRSYIDTQYF. The chain combines TRBV7-2 with TRBJ2-3; absent DNA, TCRdb's TRBD2 call cannot be checked. The CDR3 runs 20 residues. CDR1 is SGHTA, CDR2 FQGNSA, per germline.

The chain is built from TRBV15 and TRBJ2-2; TCRdb's assignment of TRBD2 cannot be checked, as there is no DNA. The CDR3 consists of 12 residues. Germline CDR1 reads LNHNV; CDR2 reads YYDKDF (reference sequence). The CDR3: CATGERERELFF. The full variable domain, rest sourced from reference TRBV15 and TRBJ2-2, is DAMVIQNPRYQVTQFGKPVTLSCSQTLNHNVMYWYQQKSSQAPKLLFHYYDKDFNNEADTPDNFQSRRPNTSFCFLDIRSPGLGDTAMYLCATGERERELFFGEGSRLTVL.

V and J are TRBV5-1 and TRBJ2-2; with no DNA, the TCRdb D assignment of TRBD1 cannot be verified. The CDR3 is 16 amino acids. The germline V gene has CDR1 SGHRS and CDR2 YFSETQ. CDR3 sequence reads: CASSLSRDRNTGELFF.

The chain has TRBV27 and TRBJ2-7; TCRdb's D call, TRBD1, is unchecked because there is no DNA. CDR3 length equals 15 residues. CDR1 and CDR2 (germline): MNHEY, SMNVEV (reference sequence). CDR3 in amino acids: CASSHRDNGIYEQYF.

The CDR3 is CAISVTGAPLYNEQFF. The rearrangement uses TRBV10-3 and TRBJ2-1; the D call from TCRdb, TRBD1, cannot be confirmed without DNA. Germline V lookup: CDR1 ENHRY, CDR2 SYGVKD. The CDR3 runs 16 residues.

The V and J genes are TRBV7-9 and TRBJ2-5; no DNA is available, so the TRBD2 call from TCRdb remains unchecked. This CDR3 region has 16 residues. CDR1 and CDR2 from the germline V gene are SEHNR and FQNEAQ (reference sequence). The CDR3 reads CASSPPGGRTEETQYF. The entire variable domain, with the rest obtained from reference TRBV7-9 and TRBJ2-5, is as follows: DTGVSQNPRHKITKRGQNVTFRCDPISEHNRLYWYRQTLGQGPEFLTYFQNEAQLEKSRLLSDRFSAERPKGSFSTLEIQRTEQGDSAMYLCASSPPGGRTEETQYFGPGTRLLVL.

V usage is TRBV2 and J usage is TRBJ2-2; TCRdb picks TRBD1, but there is no DNA to check that call. Germline V lookup: CDR1 SNHLY, CDR2 FYNNEI. CDR3 length: 16 residues. The CDR3: CASSELGTQNTGELFF.

This chain links TRBV20-1 with TRBJ2-3; TCRdb lists TRBD2, though no DNA is available to test this call. Germline lookup yields CDR1 DFQATT and CDR2 SNEGSKA (reference sequence). CDR3 length: 15 amino acids. CDR3 amino acids: CSARGSGRSLDTQYF.

The chain couples TRBV5-6 to TRBJ1-1. The CDR3 consists of 19 residues. CDR1 and CDR2 (germline): SGHDT, YYEEEE. CDR3 in amino acids: CASSLMAQPSMAGNTEAFF.

V is TRBV2 and J is TRBJ1-1; TCRdb lists TRBD1, though no DNA is available to test this call. Germline V gene sequence: CDR1 SNHLY, CDR2 FYNNEI. CDR3 length: 14 residues. The CDR3 loop is CASAKTGTQIEAFF.